The clone carrying this T cell receptor beta chain was seen many times. Its target is not known. Germline assignment: CDR1 SGHNT and CDR2 YENEEA. The ends lost 5 bases at V and 2 bases at J; junction bases unmatched: 4. The CDR3 is 15 amino acids. The sample comes from a study of tumor and adjacent non-tumor tissue in lung cancer. Study-wide results and limits: Normal lung showed higher cumulative top 100 clone frequency than tumor.

RNA was extracted from bulk tissue without any cell sorting. This non-tumor lung sample came from over 3 cm beyond the tumor edge. TCRbeta libraries were built with three rounds of nested PCR, modified from ARM-PCR. TCRdb reanalysed the multiplex PCR reads using MiXCR and keeps one entry per CDR3 protein. The profile shows about 100,000 distinct CDR3 sequences, 50% to 70% of them singletons. This TCR came from a man younger than 40 with non-small cell lung cancer. Sequences were obtained from distant non-tumor lung tissue. The genes are TRBV11-3 and TRBJ2-3; TRBD2 aligns across 10 bases. CDR3 sequence reads: CASSKGTSDTDTQYF. Here the CDR3 DNA reads TGTGCCAGCAGCAAAGGGACTAGCGACACAGATACGCAGTATTTT.